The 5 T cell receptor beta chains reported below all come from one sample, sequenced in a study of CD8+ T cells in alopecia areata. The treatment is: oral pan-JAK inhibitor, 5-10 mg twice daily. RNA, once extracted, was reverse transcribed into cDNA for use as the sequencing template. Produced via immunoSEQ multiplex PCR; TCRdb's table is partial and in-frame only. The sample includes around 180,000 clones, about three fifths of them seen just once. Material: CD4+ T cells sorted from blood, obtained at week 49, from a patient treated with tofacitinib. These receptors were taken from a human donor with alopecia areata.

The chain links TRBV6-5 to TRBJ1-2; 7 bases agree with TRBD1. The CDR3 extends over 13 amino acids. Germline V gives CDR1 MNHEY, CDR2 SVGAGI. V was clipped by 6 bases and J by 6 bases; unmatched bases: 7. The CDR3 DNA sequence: TGTGCCAGCAGCCGGACAGGAGCGAATGGCTACACCTTC. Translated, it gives CASSRTGANGYTF.

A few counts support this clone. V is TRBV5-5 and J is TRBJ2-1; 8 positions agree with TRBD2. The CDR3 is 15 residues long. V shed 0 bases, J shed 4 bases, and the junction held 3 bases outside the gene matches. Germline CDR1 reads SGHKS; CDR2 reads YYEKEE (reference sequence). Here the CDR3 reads CASSLEASGYNEQFF. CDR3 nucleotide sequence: TGTGCCAGCAGCTTGGAGGCTAGCGGGTACAATGAGCAGTTCTTC.

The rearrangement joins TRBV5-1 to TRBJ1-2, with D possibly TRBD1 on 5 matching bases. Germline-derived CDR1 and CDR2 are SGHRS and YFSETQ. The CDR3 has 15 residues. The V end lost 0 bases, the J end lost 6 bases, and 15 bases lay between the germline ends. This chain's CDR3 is CASSLDRTVSNGYTF. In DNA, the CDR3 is TGCGCCAGCAGCTTGGACAGGACCGTCTCCAATGGCTACACCTTC.

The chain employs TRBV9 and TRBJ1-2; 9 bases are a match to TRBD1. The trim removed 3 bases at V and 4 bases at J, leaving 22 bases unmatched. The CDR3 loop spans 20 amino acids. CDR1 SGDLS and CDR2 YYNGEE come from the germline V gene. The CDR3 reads CASSAQTTGTGTMGGYGYTF. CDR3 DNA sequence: TGTGCCAGCAGCGCACAAACTACCGGGACAGGGACTATGGGAGGCTATGGCTACACCTTC.

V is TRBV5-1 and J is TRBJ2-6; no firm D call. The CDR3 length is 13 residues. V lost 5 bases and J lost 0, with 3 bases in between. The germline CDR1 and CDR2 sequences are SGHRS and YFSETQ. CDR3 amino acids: CASSISGANVLTF. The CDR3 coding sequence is TGCGCCAGCAGTATCTCTGGGGCCAACGTCCTGACTTTC.